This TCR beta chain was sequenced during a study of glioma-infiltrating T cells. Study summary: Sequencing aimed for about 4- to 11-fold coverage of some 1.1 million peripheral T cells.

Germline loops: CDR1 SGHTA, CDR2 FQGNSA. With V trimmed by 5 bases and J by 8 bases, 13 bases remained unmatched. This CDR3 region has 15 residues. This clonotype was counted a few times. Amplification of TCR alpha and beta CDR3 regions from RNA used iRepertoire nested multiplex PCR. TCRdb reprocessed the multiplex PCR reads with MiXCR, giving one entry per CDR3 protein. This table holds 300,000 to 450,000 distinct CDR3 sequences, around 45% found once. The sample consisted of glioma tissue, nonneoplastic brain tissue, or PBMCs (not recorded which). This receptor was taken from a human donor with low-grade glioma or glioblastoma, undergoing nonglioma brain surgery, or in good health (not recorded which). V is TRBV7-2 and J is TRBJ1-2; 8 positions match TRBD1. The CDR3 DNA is TGTGCCAGCAGCCAGGGGACAGGCATGTGGGGGGGCTACACCTTC. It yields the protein CASSQGTGMWGGYTF. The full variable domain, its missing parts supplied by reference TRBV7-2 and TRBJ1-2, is GAGVSQSPSNKVTEKGKDVELRCDPISGHTALYWYRQSLGQGLEFLIYFQGNSAPDKSGLPSDRFSAERTGGSVSTLTIQRTQQEDSAVYLCASSQGTGMWGGYTFGSGTRLTVV.